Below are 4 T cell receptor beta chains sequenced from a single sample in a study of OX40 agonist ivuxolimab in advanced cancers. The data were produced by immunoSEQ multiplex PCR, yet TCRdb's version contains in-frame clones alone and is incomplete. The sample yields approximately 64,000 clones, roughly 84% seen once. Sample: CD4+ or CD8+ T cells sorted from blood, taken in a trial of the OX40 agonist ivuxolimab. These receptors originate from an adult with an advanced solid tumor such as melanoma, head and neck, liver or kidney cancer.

The CDR3 sequence is CASSVGRRPSGNTIYF. In nucleotides, the CDR3 is TGCGCCAGCAGCGTAGGACGGAGGCCGTCTGGAAACACCATATATTTT. The V call is TRBV5-1, the J call TRBJ1-3; D unresolved. Germline V gene data show CDR1 as SGHRS and CDR2 as YFSETQ. V lost 4 bases to trimming and J lost 1 base, with 15 bases between them. CDR3 length equals 16 residues.

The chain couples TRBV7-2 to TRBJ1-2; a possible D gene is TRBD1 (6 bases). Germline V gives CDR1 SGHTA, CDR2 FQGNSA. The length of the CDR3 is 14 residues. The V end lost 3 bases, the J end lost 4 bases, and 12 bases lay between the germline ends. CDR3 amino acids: CASSFAGGAYGYTF. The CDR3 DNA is TGTGCCAGCAGCTTCGCGGGGGGCGCCTATGGCTACACCTTC.

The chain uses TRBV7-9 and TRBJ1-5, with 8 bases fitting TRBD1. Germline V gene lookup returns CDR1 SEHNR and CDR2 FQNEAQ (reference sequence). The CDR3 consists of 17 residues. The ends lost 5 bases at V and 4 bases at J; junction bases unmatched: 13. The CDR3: CASSPGRVGTGNQPQHF. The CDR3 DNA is TGTGCCAGCAGCCCAGGGCGTGTCGGGACAGGTAATCAGCCCCAGCATTTT.

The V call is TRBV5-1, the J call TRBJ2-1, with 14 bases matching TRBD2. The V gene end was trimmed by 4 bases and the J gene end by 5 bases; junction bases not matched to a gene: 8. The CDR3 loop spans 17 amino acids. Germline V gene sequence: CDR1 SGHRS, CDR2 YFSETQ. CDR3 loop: CASSTGTSGRANNEQFF. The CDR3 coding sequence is TGCGCCAGCAGCACAGGGACTAGCGGGAGAGCTAACAATGAGCAGTTCTTC.